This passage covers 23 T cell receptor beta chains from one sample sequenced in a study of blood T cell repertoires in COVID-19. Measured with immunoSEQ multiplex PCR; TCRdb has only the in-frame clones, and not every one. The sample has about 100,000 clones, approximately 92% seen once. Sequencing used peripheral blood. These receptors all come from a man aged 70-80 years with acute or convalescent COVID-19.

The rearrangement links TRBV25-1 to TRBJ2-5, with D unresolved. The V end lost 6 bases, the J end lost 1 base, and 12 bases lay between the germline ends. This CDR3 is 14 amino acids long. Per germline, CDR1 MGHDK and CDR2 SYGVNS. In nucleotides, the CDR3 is TGTGCCAGCAGCGCCATGAGTGGCCAAGAGACCCAGTACTTC. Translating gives CASSAMSGQETQYF.

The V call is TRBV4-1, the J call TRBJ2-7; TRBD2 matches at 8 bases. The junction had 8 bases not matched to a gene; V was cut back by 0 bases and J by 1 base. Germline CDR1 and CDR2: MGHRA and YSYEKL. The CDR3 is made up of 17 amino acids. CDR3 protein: CASSQEPIAGQSYEQYF. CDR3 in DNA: TGCGCCAGCAGCCAAGAACCCATAGCGGGACAATCCTACGAGCAGTACTTC.

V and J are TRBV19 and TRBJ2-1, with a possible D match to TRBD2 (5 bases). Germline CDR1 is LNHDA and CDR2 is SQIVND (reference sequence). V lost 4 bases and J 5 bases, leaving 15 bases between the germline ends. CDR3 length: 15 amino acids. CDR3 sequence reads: CASSKVTAGDNEQFF. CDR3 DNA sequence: TGTGCCAGTAGTAAGGTAACCGCCGGGGACAATGAGCAGTTCTTC.

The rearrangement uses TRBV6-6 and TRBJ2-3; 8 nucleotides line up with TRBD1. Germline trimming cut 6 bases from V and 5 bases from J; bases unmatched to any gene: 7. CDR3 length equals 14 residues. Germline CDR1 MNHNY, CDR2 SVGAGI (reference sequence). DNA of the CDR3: TGTGCCAGCAGCCCAGGGGGCGCGGGAGATACGCAGTATTTT. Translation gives CASSPGGAGDTQYF.

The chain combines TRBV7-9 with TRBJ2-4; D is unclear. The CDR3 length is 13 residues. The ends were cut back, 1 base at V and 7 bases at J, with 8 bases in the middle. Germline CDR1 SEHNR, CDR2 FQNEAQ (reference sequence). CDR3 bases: TGTGCCAGCAGCTTAGTCCTTTTCAACATTCAGTACTTC. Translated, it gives CASSLVLFNIQYF.

CDR3 sequence reads: CASSGTSQTNEKLFF. For the CDR3, the DNA is TGTGCCAGCAGTGGGACAAGCCAAACTAATGAAAAACTGTTTTTT. The genes are TRBV6-6 and TRBJ1-4; D possibly corresponds to TRBD1 (6 bases). Germline CDR1 is MNHNY and CDR2 is SVGAGI (reference sequence). Deletions cut 5 bases from V and 1 base from J, with 11 bases between. CDR3 length: 15 residues.

The CDR3 protein is CATSERGFYGYTF. CDR3 sequence (DNA): TGTGCCACCTCGGAGAGGGGGTTCTATGGCTACACCTTC. The chain has TRBV19 and TRBJ1-2; perhaps TRBD1 as D (6 bases). The CDR3 is made up of 13 amino acids. V was trimmed by 10 bases and J by 4 bases, leaving 16 bases between them. The germline gives CDR1 LNHDA, CDR2 SQIVND (reference sequence).

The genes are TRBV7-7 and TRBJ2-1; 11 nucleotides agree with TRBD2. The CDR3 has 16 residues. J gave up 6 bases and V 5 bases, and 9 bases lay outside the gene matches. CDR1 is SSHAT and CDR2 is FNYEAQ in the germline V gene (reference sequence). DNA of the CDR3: TGTGCCAGCAGCAGGTACTCCGGGACTAGCGGCAATGAGCAGTTCTTC. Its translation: CASSRYSGTSGNEQFF.

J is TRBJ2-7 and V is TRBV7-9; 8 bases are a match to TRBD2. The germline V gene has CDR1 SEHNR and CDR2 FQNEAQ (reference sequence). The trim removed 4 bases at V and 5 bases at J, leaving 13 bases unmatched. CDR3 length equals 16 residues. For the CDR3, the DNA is TGTGCCAGCAGCTCCCCCGGAGCGGGAGTAGAGGACGAGCAGTACTTC. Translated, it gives CASSSPGAGVEDEQYF.

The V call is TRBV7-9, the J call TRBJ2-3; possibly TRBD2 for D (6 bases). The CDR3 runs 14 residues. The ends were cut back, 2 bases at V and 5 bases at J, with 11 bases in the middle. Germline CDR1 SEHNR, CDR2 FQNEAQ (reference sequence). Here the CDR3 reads CASSLWGEKDTQYF. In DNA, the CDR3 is TGTGCCAGCAGCTTATGGGGGGAGAAAGATACGCAGTATTTT.

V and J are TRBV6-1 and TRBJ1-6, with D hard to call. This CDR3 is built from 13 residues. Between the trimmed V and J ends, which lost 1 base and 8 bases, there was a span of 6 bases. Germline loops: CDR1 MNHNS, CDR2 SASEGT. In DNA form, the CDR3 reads TGTGCCAGCAGTGAAGGCAGATATTCACCCCTCCACTTT. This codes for CASSEGRYSPLHF.

The CDR3 here is CAWSVRGRGSYGYTF. CDR3 coding DNA: TGTGCCTGGAGTGTACGAGGGCGCGGTAGCTATGGCTACACCTTC. The genes are TRBV30 and TRBJ1-2; D is uncertain. CDR1 is GTSNPN, CDR2 SVGIG, per germline (reference sequence). The CDR3 is made up of 15 amino acids. Trimming removed 0 bases at V and 4 bases at J, with 15 bases between.

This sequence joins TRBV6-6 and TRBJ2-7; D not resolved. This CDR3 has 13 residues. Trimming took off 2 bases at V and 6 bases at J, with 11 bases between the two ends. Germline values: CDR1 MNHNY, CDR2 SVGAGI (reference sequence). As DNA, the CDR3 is TGTGCCAGCAGTTACGTGGAAGGCGGCGAGCAGTACTTC. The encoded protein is CASSYVEGGEQYF.

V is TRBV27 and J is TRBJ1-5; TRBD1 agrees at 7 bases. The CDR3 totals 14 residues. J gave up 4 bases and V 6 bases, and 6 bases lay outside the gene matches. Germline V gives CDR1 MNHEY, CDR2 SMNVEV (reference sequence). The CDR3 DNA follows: TGTGCCAGCAGCCTGGGACAGATAAATCAGCCCCAGCATTTT. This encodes CASSLGQINQPQHF.

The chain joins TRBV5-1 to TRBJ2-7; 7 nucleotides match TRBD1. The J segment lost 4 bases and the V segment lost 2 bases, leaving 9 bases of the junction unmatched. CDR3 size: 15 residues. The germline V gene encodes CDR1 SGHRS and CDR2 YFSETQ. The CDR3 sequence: CASSFEGAQGYEQYF. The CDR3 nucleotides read TGCGCCAGCAGCTTTGAGGGGGCGCAAGGGTACGAGCAGTACTTC.

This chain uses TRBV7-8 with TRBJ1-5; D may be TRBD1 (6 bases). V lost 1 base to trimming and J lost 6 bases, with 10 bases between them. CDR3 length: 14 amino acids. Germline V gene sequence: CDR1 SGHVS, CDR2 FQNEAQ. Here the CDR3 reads CASSLGTARQPQHF. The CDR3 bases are TGTGCCAGCAGCTTAGGGACAGCGCGTCAGCCCCAGCATTTT.

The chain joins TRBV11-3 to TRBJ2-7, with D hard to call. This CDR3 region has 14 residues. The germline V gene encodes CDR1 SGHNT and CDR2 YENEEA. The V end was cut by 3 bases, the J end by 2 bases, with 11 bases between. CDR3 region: CASSFTHPTYEQYF. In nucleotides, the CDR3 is TGTGCCAGCAGCTTTACCCACCCTACCTACGAGCAGTACTTC.

The CDR3: CASSLTGTNTEAFF. The CDR3 nucleotides are TGTGCCAGCAGCTTAACAGGGACGAACACTGAAGCTTTCTTT. This rearrangement joins TRBV7-9 to TRBJ1-1; weak D call: TRBD1 (6 bases). The CDR3 is 14 residues long. V lost 2 bases, J lost 1 base, and 8 bases lay in between. Germline-derived CDR1 and CDR2 are SEHNR and FQNEAQ (reference sequence).

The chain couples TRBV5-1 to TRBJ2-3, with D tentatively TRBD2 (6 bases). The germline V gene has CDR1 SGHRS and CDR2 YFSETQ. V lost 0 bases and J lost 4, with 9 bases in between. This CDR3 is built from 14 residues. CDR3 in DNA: TGCGCCAGCAGCTTGGGGGCTAGCGCAGATACGCAGTATTTT. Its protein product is CASSLGASADTQYF.

The CDR3 nucleotides read TGTGCCAGCAGTTACTGGTCTAGCGGGACCGGGGAGCTGTTTTTT. Residues: CASSYWSSGTGELFF. The rearrangement links TRBV6-5 to TRBJ2-2; 8 positions match TRBD2. The CDR3 consists of 15 residues. Trimming removed 1 base from V and 5 bases from J; junction bases left unmatched: 3. The germline gives CDR1 MNHEY, CDR2 SVGAGI.

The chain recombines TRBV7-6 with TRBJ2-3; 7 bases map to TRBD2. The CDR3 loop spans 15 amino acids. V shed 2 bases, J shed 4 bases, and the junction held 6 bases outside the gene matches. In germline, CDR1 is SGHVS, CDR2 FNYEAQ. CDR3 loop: CASSLSGTLADTQYF. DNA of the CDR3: TGTGCCAGCAGCTTAAGCGGGACCCTAGCAGATACGCAGTATTTT. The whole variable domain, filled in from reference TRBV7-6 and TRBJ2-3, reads GAGVSQSPRYKVTKRGQDVALRCDPISGHVSLYWYRQALGQGPEFLTYFNYEAQQDKSGLPNDRFSAERPEGSISTLTIQRTEQRDSAMYRCASSLSGTLADTQYFGPGTRLTVL.

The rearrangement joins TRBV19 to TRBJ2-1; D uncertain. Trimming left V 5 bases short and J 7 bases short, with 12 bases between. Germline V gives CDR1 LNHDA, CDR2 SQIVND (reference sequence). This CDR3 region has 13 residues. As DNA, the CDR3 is TGTGCCAGTAGTTACGGGTTAGAAAATGAGCAGTTCTTC. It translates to CASSYGLENEQFF.

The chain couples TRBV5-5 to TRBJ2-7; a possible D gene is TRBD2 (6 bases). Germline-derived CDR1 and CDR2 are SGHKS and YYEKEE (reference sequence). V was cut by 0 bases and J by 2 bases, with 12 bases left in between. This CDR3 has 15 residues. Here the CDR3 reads CASSLGPSATYEQYF. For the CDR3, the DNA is TGTGCCAGCAGCTTGGGTCCTAGCGCGACCTACGAGCAGTACTTC.